This entry describes one TCR beta chain. This specimen comes from a study of Tregs in tolerant kidney transplant recipients. Measured with immunoSEQ multiplex PCR; TCRdb has only the in-frame clones, and not every one. The sample has some 55,000 clones, more than 70% seen once; the top ten hold approximately 4.7%. The germline gives CDR1 MNHNS, CDR2 SASEGT. V lost 0 bases and J 0 bases, leaving 3 bases between the germline ends. The CDR3 extends over 14 amino acids. The source of this sequence is a human donor in good health. The sample consisted of CD4+ T cells from blood. This chain uses TRBV6-1 with TRBJ1-5; D not certain. The CDR3 coding sequence is TGTGCCAGCAGTGAAGCGGGTAGCAATCAGCCCCAGCATTTT. Amino acids: CASSEAGSNQPQHF.